The T cell receptor beta chain described here comes from a study of PD-L1 blockade in urothelial cancer. Peripheral blood mononuclear cells were collected from every patient before and during treatment, yielding between 1 and 8 samples per patient. Data came from immunoSEQ multiplex PCR; TCRdb stores just in-frame clones and leaves some out. Here the sample spans about 88,000 clones, 85% to 95% being singletons. Germline trimming cut 0 bases from V and 9 bases from J; bases unmatched to any gene: 0. Germline lookup yields CDR1 SGHKS and CDR2 YYEKEE (reference sequence). CDR3 length: 12 residues. This chain uses TRBV5-5 with TRBJ2-1; 7 bases align to TRBD2. The sequence derives from a man between 60 and 75 years old with urothelial cancer. The sample was PBMCs, taken around atezolizumab (anti-PD-L1) treatment. CDR3 protein: CASSLGGGEQFF. The CDR3 bases are TGTGCCAGCAGCTTGGGGGGGGGTGAGCAGTTCTTC.